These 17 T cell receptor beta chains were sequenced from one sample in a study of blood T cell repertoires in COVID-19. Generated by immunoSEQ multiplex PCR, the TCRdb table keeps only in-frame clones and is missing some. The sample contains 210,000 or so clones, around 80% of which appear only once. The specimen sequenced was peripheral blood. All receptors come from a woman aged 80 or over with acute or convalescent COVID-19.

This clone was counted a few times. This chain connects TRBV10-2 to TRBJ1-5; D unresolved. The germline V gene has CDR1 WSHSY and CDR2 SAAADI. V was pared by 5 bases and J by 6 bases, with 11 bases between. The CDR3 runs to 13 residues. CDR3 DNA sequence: TGCGCCAGCAGTTCCAGTGGTGGTCAGCCCCAGCATTTT. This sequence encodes CASSSSGGQPQHF.

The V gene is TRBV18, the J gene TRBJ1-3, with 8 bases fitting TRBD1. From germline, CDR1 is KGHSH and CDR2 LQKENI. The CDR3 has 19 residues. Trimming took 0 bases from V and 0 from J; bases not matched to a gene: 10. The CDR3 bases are TGTGCCAGCTCACCACCGTGGGGGACAGGCCTTTTCTCTGGAAACACCATATATTTT. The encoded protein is CASSPPWGTGLFSGNTIYF.

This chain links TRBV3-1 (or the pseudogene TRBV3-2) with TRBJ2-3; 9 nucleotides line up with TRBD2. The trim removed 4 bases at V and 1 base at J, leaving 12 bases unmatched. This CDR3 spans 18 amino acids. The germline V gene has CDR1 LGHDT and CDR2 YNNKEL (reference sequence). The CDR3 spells CASSPGAGLAGRTDTQYF. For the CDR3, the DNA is TGTGCCAGCAGCCCGGGGGCGGGCCTAGCGGGACGCACAGATACGCAGTATTTT.

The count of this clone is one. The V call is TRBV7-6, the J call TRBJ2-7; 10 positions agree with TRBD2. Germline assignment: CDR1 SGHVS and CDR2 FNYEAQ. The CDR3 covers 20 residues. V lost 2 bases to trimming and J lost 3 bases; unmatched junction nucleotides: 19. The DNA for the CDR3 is TGTGCCAGCAGCTTACGGGATCTGGTGGCTAGCGGGGGCCGAGTCTACGAGCAGTACTTC. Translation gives CASSLRDLVASGGRVYEQYF.

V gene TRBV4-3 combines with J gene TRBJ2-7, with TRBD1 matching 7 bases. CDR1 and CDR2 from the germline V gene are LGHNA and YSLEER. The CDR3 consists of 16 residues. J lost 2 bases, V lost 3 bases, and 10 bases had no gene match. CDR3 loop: CASSQMIGGQPYEQYF. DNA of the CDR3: TGCGCCAGCAGCCAGATGATAGGGGGACAGCCCTACGAGCAGTACTTC.

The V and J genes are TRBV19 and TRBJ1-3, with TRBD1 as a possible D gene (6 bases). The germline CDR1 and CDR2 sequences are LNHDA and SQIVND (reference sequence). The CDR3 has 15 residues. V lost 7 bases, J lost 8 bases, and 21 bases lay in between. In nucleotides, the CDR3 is TGTGCCAGTACCACAGACAGGCTGCCCTGGGACACCATATATTTT. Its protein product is CASTTDRLPWDTIYF. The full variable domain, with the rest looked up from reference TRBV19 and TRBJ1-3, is DGGITQSPKYLFRKEGQNVTLSCEQNLNHDAMYWYRQDPGQGLRLIYYSQIVNDFQKGDIAEGYSVSREKKESFPLTVTSAQKNPTAFYLCASTTDRLPWDTIYFGEGSWLTVV.

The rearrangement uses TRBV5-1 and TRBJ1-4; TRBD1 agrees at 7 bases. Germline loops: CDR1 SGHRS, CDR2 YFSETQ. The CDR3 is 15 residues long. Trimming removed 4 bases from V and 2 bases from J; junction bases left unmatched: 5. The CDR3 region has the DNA TGCGCCAGCAGCCTAGAGGGACAGACTAATGAAAAACTGTTTTTT. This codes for CASSLEGQTNEKLFF.

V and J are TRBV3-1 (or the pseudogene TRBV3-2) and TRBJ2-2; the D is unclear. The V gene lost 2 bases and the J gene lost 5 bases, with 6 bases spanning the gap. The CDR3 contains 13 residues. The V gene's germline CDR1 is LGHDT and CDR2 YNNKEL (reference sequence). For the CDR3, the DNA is TGTGCCAGCAGCCAAAGTCGGACCGGGGAGCTGTTTTTT. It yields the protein CASSQSRTGELFF.

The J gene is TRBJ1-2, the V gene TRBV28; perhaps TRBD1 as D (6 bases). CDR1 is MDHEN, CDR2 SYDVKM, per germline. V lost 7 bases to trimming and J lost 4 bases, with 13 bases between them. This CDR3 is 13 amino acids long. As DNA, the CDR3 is TGTGCCAGCACCTCAGAGGACAGCTATGGCTACACCTTC. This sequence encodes CASTSEDSYGYTF.

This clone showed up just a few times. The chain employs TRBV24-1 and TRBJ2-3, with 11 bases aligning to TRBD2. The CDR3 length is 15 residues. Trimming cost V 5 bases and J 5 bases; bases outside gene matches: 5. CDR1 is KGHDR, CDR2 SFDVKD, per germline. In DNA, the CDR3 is TGTGCCACCAGTGTATTAGCGGGGGGGCAAGATACGCAGTATTTT. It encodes CATSVLAGGQDTQYF.

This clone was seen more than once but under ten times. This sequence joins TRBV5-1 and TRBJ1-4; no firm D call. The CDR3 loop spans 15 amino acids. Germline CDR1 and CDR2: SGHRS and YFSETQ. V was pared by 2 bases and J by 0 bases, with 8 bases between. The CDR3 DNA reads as TGCGCCAGCAGCTTCGACTATGCAACTAATGAAAAACTGTTTTTT. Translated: CASSFDYATNEKLFF.

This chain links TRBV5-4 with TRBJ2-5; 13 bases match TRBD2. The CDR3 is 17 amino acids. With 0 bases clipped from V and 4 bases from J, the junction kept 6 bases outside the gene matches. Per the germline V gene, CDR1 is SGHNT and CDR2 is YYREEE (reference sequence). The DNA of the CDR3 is TGTGCCAGCAGCTTGGACCCGGGACTAGCGGGAAGAGAGACCCAGTACTTC. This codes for CASSLDPGLAGRETQYF.

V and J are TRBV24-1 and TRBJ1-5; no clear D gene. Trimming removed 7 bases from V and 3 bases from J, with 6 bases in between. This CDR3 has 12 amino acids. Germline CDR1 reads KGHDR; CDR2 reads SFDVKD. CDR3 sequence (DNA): TGTGCCACCAGCCAGATCAATCAGCCCCAGCATTTT. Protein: CATSQINQPQHF.

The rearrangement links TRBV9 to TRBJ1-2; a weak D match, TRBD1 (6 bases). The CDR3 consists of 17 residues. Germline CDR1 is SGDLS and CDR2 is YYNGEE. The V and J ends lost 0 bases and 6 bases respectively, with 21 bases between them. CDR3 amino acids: CASSVELRQGMKDGYTF. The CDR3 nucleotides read TGTGCCAGCAGCGTAGAGTTAAGGCAGGGGATGAAAGATGGCTACACCTTC. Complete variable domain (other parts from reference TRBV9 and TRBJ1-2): DSGVTQTPKHLITATGQRVTLRCSPRSGDLSVYWYQQSLDQGLQFLIQYYNGEERAKGNILERFSAQQFPDLHSELNLSSLELGDSALYFCASSVELRQGMKDGYTFGSGTRLTVV.

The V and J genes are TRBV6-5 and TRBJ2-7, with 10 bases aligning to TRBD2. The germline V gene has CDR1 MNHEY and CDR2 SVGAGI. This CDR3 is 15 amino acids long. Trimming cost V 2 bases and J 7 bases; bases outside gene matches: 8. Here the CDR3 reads CASSYQAGGPREQYF. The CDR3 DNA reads TGTGCCAGCAGTTACCAAGCGGGGGGGCCCCGTGAGCAGTACTTC.

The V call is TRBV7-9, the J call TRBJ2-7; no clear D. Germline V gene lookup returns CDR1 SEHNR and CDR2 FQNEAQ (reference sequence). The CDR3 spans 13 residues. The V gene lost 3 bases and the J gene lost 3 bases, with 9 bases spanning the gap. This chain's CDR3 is CASSFEDFYEQYF. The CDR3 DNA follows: TGTGCCAGCAGCTTTGAGGATTTCTACGAGCAGTACTTC. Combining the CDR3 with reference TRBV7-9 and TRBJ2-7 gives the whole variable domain DTGVSQNPRHKITKRGQNVTFRCDPISEHNRLYWYRQTLGQGPEFLTYFQNEAQLEKSRLLSDRFSAERPKGSFSTLEIQRTEQGDSAMYLCASSFEDFYEQYFGPGTRLTVT.

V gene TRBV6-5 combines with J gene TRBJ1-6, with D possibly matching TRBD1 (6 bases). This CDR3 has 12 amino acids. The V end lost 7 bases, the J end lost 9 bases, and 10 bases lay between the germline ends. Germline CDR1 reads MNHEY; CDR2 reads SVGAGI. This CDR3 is CASTGHGSPLHF. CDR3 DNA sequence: TGTGCCAGCACGGGACATGGTTCACCCCTCCACTTT.